The 29 T cell receptor beta chains in this list originate from one sample, sequenced in a study of cytomegalovirus exposure and HLA in healthy donors. In the PCR, 60 Vbeta and 13 Jbeta primers were used. Assay: immunoSEQ multiplex PCR; the TCRdb copy retains only in-frame clones and omits some. This sample's table reports some 120,000 clones. Specimen: PBMCs. These receptors were obtained from a middle-aged man in good health and CMV-seronegative.

This chain joins TRBV6-5 and TRBJ2-1, with 8 positions matching TRBD2. CDR3 size: 15 residues. Unmatched junction bases numbered 8, after V lost 6 bases and J lost 4 bases. Germline lookup yields CDR1 MNHEY and CDR2 SVGAGI. CDR3: CASSRTSGIYNEQFF. The CDR3 nucleotides read TGTGCCAGCAGCCGAACTAGCGGAATTTACAATGAGCAGTTCTTC.

The V call is TRBV10-3, the J call TRBJ2-2; no clear D. Germline CDR1 is ENHRY and CDR2 is SYGVKD. There are 13 residues in the CDR3. Trimming took off 4 bases at V and 2 bases at J, with 5 bases between the two ends. Here the CDR3 reads CAISVTNTGELFF. The CDR3 region has the DNA TGTGCCATCAGTGTAACAAACACCGGGGAGCTGTTTTTT.

The CDR3 DNA follows: TGTGCCTGGAGTTCCCTAAGAGGAGTGGCAGATACGCAGTATTTT. This sequence encodes CAWSSLRGVADTQYF. This chain connects TRBV30 to TRBJ2-3; no clear D gene. In germline, CDR1 is GTSNPN, CDR2 SVGIG (reference sequence). V gave up 2 bases and J gave up 4 bases, with 16 bases separating them. The CDR3 extends over 15 amino acids.

V is TRBV27 and J is TRBJ2-7, with TRBD2 matching 14 bases. Per germline, CDR1 MNHEY and CDR2 SMNVEV (reference sequence). J gave up 2 bases and V 10 bases, and 10 bases lay outside the gene matches. There are 16 residues in the CDR3. CDR3 DNA: TGTGCCAAGCCGGGACTAGCGGGAGATCCCGCCTACGAGCAGTACTTC. Amino acids: CAKPGLAGDPAYEQYF.

V and J are TRBV5-8 and TRBJ1-1, with 8 bases aligning to TRBD1. With 4 bases clipped from V and 5 bases from J, the junction kept 1 base outside the gene matches. The CDR3 is 12 residues long. CDR1 is SGHTS and CDR2 is YDEGEE in the germline V gene. The CDR3 here is CASSDRGTEAFF. DNA for the CDR3: TGTGCCAGCAGCGACAGGGGAACTGAAGCTTTCTTT.

The chain couples TRBV6-6 to TRBJ2-5; tentatively, D is TRBD1 (6 bases). Germline CDR1 is MNHNY and CDR2 is SVGAGI (reference sequence). V was pared by 0 bases and J by 4 bases, with 9 bases between. CDR3 length: 14 residues. The CDR3 here is CASSYSQGSETQYF. In DNA form, the CDR3 reads TGTGCCAGCAGTTACTCCCAGGGGTCAGAGACCCAGTACTTC.

The chain joins TRBV27 to TRBJ2-5; possible D gene TRBD2, 5 bases. Gene TRBJ2-7 matches the end of the DNA better, so the J call may be wrong. The germline V gene encodes CDR1 MNHEY and CDR2 SMNVEV (reference sequence). The CDR3 length is 14 residues. CDR3 sequence (DNA): TGTGCCAGCAGCAGATTAGGGAGCTCCTACGAGCAGTACTTC. Protein: CASSRLGSSYEQYF.

The genes are TRBV11-2 and TRBJ2-1; possibly TRBD2 for D (6 bases). V was pared by 0 bases and J by 5 bases, with 14 bases between. This CDR3 has 16 residues. Germline CDR1 and CDR2: SGHAT and FQNNGV. In DNA, the CDR3 is TGTGCCAGCAGCTTAGAGGCGGGGAAACTTAACAATGAGCAGTTCTTC. It translates to CASSLEAGKLNNEQFF. Full variable domain (missing parts from reference TRBV11-2 and TRBJ2-1): EAGVAQSPRYKIIEKRQSVAFWCNPISGHATLYWYQQILGQGPKLLIQFQNNGVVDDSQLPKDRFSAERLKGVDSTLKIQPAKLEDSAVYLCASSLEAGKLNNEQFFGPGTRLTVL.

The rearrangement uses TRBV2 and TRBJ2-4, with a tentative D call TRBD1 (6 bases). The CDR3 sequence is 12 residues long. Trimming took off 7 bases at V and 15 bases at J, with 19 bases between the two ends. Germline assignment: CDR1 SNHLY and CDR2 FYNNEI. For the CDR3, the DNA is TGTGCCAGCACCAGGGGTGTAGGTCAGGCGTACTTC. Protein product: CASTRGVGQAYF.

The chain combines TRBV6-4 with TRBJ1-2; unclear D gene. The CDR3 length is 12 residues. V was cut by 0 bases and J by 7 bases, with 6 bases left in between. CDR1 is MRHNA, CDR2 SNTAGT, per germline. CDR3 nucleotide sequence: TGTGCCAGCAGTGACTCTTTCCGTGGCTACACCTTC. Protein product: CASSDSFRGYTF.

In DNA form, the CDR3 reads TGTGCCAGCACCCCCCCGGGAACCCACGAGCAGTACTTC. Translating it yields CASTPPGTHEQYF. V gene TRBV6-6 combines with J gene TRBJ2-7, with a tentative D call TRBD2 (5 bases). Between the trimmed V and J ends, which lost 7 bases and 5 bases, there was a span of 15 bases. The CDR3 has 13 residues. Germline V gives CDR1 MNHNY, CDR2 SVGAGI (reference sequence).

CDR3: CASSLEGGPYNEQFF. CDR3 sequence (DNA): TGTGCCAGCAGCTTAGAGGGAGGGCCCTACAATGAGCAGTTCTTC. The chain links TRBV7-3 to TRBJ2-1, with 7 nucleotides matching TRBD2. CDR1 is SGHTA, CDR2 FQGTGA, per germline. The CDR3 spans 15 residues. V dropped 2 bases and J dropped 2; count of bases not matched to a gene: 3.

V is TRBV7-9 and J is TRBJ2-1, with 8 bases aligning to TRBD2. The V segment lost 5 bases and the J segment 9 bases; nucleotides outside the gene matches: 9. CDR1 SEHNR and CDR2 FQNEAQ come from the germline V gene (reference sequence). The CDR3 is 14 residues long. The CDR3: CASSPHGGVGEQFF. DNA for the CDR3: TGTGCCAGCAGCCCCCACGGGGGGGTGGGTGAGCAGTTCTTC.

The chain is built from TRBV28 and TRBJ2-7, with 10 bases aligning to TRBD1. Germline CDR1 is MDHEN and CDR2 is SYDVKM. CDR3 length equals 15 residues. The ends lost 6 bases at V and 4 bases at J; junction bases unmatched: 9. CDR3: CASSHPGTGDYEQYF. CDR3 coding DNA: TGTGCCAGCAGCCACCCCGGGACAGGGGATTACGAGCAGTACTTC.

The chain employs TRBV15 and TRBJ2-3; D uncertain. Germline lookup yields CDR1 LNHNV and CDR2 YYDKDF (reference sequence). The V and J ends lost 3 bases and 4 bases respectively, with 5 bases between them. The CDR3 loop spans 12 amino acids. Here the CDR3 reads CATSSSSDTQYF. The DNA for the CDR3 is TGTGCCACCAGCAGTTCTTCAGATACGCAGTATTTT.

The chain recombines TRBV11-3 with TRBJ2-3; 13 bases align to TRBD2. The junction had 9 bases not matched to a gene; V was cut back by 5 bases and J by 1 base. CDR1 is SGHNT, CDR2 YENEEA, per germline. This CDR3 spans 18 amino acids. This CDR3 is CASSRRLAGGAGTDTQYF. Here the CDR3 DNA reads TGTGCCAGCAGCCGTCGACTAGCGGGAGGAGCGGGCACAGATACGCAGTATTTT.

The chain carries TRBV28 and TRBJ2-3, with 13 positions matching TRBD2. This CDR3 is built from 14 residues. The germline CDR1 and CDR2 sequences are MDHEN and SYDVKM. The V and J ends lost 6 bases and 3 bases, in that order; junction bases with no gene match: 0. DNA of the CDR3: TGTGCCAGCAGGACTAGCGGGAGGACAGATACGCAGTATTTT. It yields the protein CASRTSGRTDTQYF.

The rearrangement uses TRBV7-9 and TRBJ2-3, with D possibly matching TRBD1 (6 bases). The CDR3 is made up of 13 amino acids. Germline loops: CDR1 SEHNR, CDR2 FQNEAQ (reference sequence). V lost 4 bases and J 10 bases, leaving 15 bases between the germline ends. The DNA for the CDR3 is TGTGCCAGCAGCTACAGGGACGGGGCGCCGCAGTATTTT. This translates into CASSYRDGAPQYF.

V gene TRBV6-5 combines with J gene TRBJ1-2; 7 bases are shared with TRBD1. The germline V gene encodes CDR1 MNHEY and CDR2 SVGAGI. V shed 0 bases and J 0 bases; nucleotides not matched to a gene: 4. This CDR3 contains 16 residues. The CDR3 protein is CASSYSTGKANYGYTF. The CDR3 DNA is TGTGCCAGCAGTTACTCGACAGGGAAAGCTAACTATGGCTACACCTTC.

The rearrangement links TRBV5-1 to TRBJ2-5; 7 bases match TRBD1. Per germline, CDR1 SGHRS and CDR2 YFSETQ. The ends lost 0 bases at V and 1 base at J; junction bases unmatched: 12. The CDR3 loop spans 18 amino acids. CDR3 in DNA: TGCGCCAGCAGCTTGGGATACTTCACCGGGACAGCCCAAGAGACCCAGTACTTC. Its translation: CASSLGYFTGTAQETQYF.

The V gene is TRBV27, the J gene TRBJ2-1, with TRBD2 matching 14 bases. The V gene end was trimmed by 3 bases and the J gene end by 5 bases; junction bases not matched to a gene: 0. There are 15 residues in the CDR3. The germline V gene encodes CDR1 MNHEY and CDR2 SMNVEV (reference sequence). The CDR3 region is CASSLGLAGDNEQFF. CDR3 coding DNA: TGTGCCAGCAGTTTGGGACTAGCGGGGGACAATGAGCAGTTCTTC.

V gene TRBV21-1 combines with J gene TRBJ2-7; the D call TRBD2 from the table was never checked on the DNA. TRBV21-1 is described as a pseudogene. CDR3 length equals 18 residues. CDR3 DNA sequence: TGTGCCAGCATCCGATCTTCGCGGACTCGTGACAACTCCTACGAGCAGTACTTC. Translating gives CASIRSSRTRDNSYEQYF.

CDR3 nucleotide sequence: TGTGCCAGCAGTTTGCTACAGGGGGCAGAGACCCAGTACTTC. Its translation: CASSLLQGAETQYF. This sequence joins TRBV28 and TRBJ2-5; 9 nucleotides agree with TRBD1. Trimming at V came to 3 bases and at J to 4 bases, leaving 3 bases not matched to a gene. CDR1 MDHEN and CDR2 SYDVKM come from the germline V gene. The CDR3 runs 14 residues.

This chain uses TRBV6-1 with TRBJ1-1; D is perhaps TRBD1 (5 bases). The CDR3 runs to 14 residues. Germline V lookup: CDR1 MNHNS, CDR2 SASEGT. V lost 8 bases and J 6 bases, leaving 19 bases between the germline ends. The CDR3 bases are TGTGCCAGCTTTGGGGGGGGGTCTGGCGCTGAAGCTTTCTTT. Its protein is CASFGGGSGAEAFF.

V gene TRBV6-4 combines with J gene TRBJ1-1; TRBD1 agrees at 8 bases. From germline, CDR1 is MRHNA and CDR2 SNTAGT. This CDR3 spans 18 amino acids. J lost 3 bases, V lost 5 bases, and 17 bases had no gene match. The CDR3 DNA reads TGTGCCAGCAGTCAGAGACCCGGGGCGGGGACAGGATACACTGAAGCTTTCTTT. Translated, it gives CASSQRPGAGTGYTEAFF.

This chain joins TRBV6-5 and TRBJ2-1; 14 bases agree with TRBD2. V trimming: 8 bases; J trimming: 15 bases; junction bases outside the gene matches: 12. Germline values: CDR1 MNHEY, CDR2 SVGAGI. CDR3 length equals 14 residues. In DNA form, the CDR3 reads TGTGCCAGCCAACAGGGGAGACTAGCGGGAGGGAGGTTCTTC. Its translation is CASQQGRLAGGRFF.

J is TRBJ1-5 and V is TRBV28, with D possibly matching TRBD1 (5 bases). In germline, CDR1 is MDHEN, CDR2 SYDVKM. V was trimmed by 6 bases and J by 1 base, leaving 13 bases between them. This CDR3 contains 15 residues. The CDR3 reads CASSTQVPSNQPQHF. The CDR3 DNA reads as TGTGCCAGCAGCACACAGGTACCGAGCAATCAGCCCCAGCATTTT.

The rearrangement uses TRBV11-3 and TRBJ2-7; TRBD1 aligns across 9 bases. Losses at the gene ends were 6 bases for V and 4 bases for J; bases not matched to a gene: 10. The CDR3 is 15 amino acids. Germline CDR1 SGHNT, CDR2 YENEEA. The CDR3, as DNA: TGTGCCAGCAGTTCTCCGGGACAGGGCGGATACGAGCAGTACTTC. This encodes CASSSPGQGGYEQYF. The whole variable domain, remainder taken from reference TRBV11-3 and TRBJ2-7, is EAGVVQSPRYKIIEKKQPVAFWCNPISGHNTLYWYLQNLGQGPELLIRYENEEAVDDSQLPKDRFSAERLKGVDSTLKIQPAELGDSAVYLCASSSPGQGGYEQYFGPGTRLTVT.

The chain combines TRBV6-5 with TRBJ1-2; D call uncertain. Germline values: CDR1 MNHEY, CDR2 SVGAGI. The CDR3 consists of 16 residues. Between the trimmed V and J ends, which lost 4 bases and 4 bases, there was a span of 19 bases. The DNA for the CDR3 is TGTGCCAGCAGTTCCTTCGGGTTAGGAGAGGTCTATGGCTACACCTTC. It specifies CASSSFGLGEVYGYTF.